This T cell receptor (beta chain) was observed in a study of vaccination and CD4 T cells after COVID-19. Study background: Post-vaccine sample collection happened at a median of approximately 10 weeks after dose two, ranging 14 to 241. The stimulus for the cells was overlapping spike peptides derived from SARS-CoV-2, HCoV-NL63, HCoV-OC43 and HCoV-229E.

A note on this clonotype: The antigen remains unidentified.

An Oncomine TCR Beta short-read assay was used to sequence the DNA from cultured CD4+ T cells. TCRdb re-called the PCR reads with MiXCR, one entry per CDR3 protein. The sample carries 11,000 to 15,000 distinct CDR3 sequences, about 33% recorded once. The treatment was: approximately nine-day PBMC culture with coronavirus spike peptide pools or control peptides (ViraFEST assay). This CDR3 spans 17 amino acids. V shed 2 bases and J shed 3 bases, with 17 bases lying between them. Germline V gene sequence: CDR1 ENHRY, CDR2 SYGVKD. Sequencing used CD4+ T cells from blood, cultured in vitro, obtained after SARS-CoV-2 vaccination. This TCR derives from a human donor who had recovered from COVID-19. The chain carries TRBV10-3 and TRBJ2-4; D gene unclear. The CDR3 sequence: CAISERLNPLGKNIQYF. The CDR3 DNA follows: TGTGCCATCAGTGAGCGACTCAACCCGCTCGGCAAAAACATTCAGTACTTC.